This T cell receptor (beta chain) was captured in a study of shared T cell receptors in the human thymus. V was cut by 3 bases and J by 4 bases, with 11 bases left in between. The CDR3 is 14 amino acids. The germline CDR1 and CDR2 sequences are SGHVS and FNYEAQ. Clones were sequenced by immunoSEQ multiplex PCR, and TCRdb holds only the in-frame ones, with some missing. This table has hundreds of thousands of clones, 80% to 90% appearing once. The data also belong to a second study, concerning human thymus T cells.

The sample taken for sequencing was thymocytes. The chain joins TRBV7-6 to TRBJ2-3; possibly TRBD1 for D (5 bases). The sequence came from a girl under two years old with a congenital heart defect. The CDR3 DNA reads as TGTGCCAGCAGCTTTTGGAAGGGGCCAGATACGCAGTATTTT. Translating it yields CASSFWKGPDTQYF.